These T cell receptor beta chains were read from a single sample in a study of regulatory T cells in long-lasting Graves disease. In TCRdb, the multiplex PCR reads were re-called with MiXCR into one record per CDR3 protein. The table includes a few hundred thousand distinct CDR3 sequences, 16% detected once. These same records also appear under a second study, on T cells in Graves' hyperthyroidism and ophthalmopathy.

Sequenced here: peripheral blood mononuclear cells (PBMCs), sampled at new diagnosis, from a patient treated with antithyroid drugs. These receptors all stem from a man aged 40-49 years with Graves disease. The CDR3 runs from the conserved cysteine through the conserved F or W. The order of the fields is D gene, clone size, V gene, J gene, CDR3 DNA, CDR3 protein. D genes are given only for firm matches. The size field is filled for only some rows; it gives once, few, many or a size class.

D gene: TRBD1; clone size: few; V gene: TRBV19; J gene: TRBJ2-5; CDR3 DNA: TGTGCCAGTAGTCTCAGGGGGCCCTGGGAGACCCAGTACTTC; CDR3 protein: CASSLRGPWETQYF
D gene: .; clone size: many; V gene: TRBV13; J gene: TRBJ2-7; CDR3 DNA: TGTGCCAGCAGTCGGACTCCACTGATCTCCTACGAGCAGTACTTC; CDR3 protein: CASSRTPLISYEQYF
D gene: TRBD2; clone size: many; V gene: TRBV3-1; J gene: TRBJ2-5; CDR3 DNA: TGTGCCAGCAGCCAACAGTGGGGGGGAGAGACCCAGTACTTC; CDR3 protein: CASSQQWGGETQYF
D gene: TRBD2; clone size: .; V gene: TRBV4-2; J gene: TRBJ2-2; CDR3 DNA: TGTGCCAGCAGCCAAGAAATCGTTAGCGGGGGGGCGAACACCGGGGAGCTGTTTTTT; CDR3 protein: CASSQEIVSGGANTGELFF
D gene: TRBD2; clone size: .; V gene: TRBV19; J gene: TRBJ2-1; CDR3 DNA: TGTGCCAGTAGAAACCGACTAGCGGGCACCAATGAGCAGTTCTTC; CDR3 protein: CASRNRLAGTNEQFF
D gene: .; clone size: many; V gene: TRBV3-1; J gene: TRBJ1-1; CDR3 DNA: TGTGCCAGCAGCCAGATGGGCGACCAATCCGCGGCTTTCTTT; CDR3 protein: CASSQMGDQSAAFF
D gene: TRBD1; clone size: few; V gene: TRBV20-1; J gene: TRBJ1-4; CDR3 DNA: TGCAGTGCTAAAGGGGCCGGGACAGGGGGTTGGGAAAAACTGTTTTTT; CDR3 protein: CSAKGAGTGGWEKLFF
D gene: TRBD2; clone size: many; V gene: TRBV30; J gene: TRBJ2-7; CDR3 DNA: TGTGCCTGGGGCGGGGGGGGCGAGCAGTACTTC; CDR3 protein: CAWGGGGEQYF
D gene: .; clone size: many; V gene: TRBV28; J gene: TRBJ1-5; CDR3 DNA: TGTGCCAGCAGTTTAGCCGGGAGTGGCAATCAGCCCCAGCATTTT; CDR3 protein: CASSLAGSGNQPQHF
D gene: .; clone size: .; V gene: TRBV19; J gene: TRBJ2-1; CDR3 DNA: TGTGCCAGTAGTATCACCCTTGATTACAATGAGCAGTTCTTC; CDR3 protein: CASSITLDYNEQFF
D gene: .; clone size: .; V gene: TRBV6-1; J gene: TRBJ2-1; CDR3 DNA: TGTGCCAGCATTGAAAACGGGGGTGCCTCCCACAATGAGCAGTTCTTC; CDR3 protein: CASIENGGASHNEQFF
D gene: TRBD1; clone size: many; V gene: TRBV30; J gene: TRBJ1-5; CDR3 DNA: TGTGCCTGGGCTAACAGGGGGAGTCAGCCCCAGCATTTT; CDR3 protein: CAWANRGSQPQHF
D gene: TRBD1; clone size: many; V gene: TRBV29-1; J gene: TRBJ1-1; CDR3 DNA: TGCAGCGTTGAAGAGGGACAGCGTAACACTGAAGCTTTCTTT; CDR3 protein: CSVEEGQRNTEAFF
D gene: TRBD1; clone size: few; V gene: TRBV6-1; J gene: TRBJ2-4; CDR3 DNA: TGTGCCAGCAGGACGGGACAGAACAAAAACATTCAGTACTTC; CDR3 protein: CASRTGQNKNIQYF
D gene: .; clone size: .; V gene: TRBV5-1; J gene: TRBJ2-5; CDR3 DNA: TGCGCCAGCAGCTCCACCCCGGGGGAGACCCAGTACTTC; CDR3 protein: CASSSTPGETQYF
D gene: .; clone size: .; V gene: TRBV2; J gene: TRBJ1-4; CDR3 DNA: TGTGCCAGCAGGGACCTAGAAAAACTGTTTTTT; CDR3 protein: CASRDLEKLFF
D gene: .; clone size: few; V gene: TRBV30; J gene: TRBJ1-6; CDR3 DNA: TGTGCCTGGAGTGTAGGGTATAATTCACCCCTCCACTTT; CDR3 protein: CAWSVGYNSPLHF
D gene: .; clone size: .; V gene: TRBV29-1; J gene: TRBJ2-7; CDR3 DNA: TGCAACGTTGTGAGGGACGTAACCTACGAGCAGTACTTC; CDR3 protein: CNVVRDVTYEQYF
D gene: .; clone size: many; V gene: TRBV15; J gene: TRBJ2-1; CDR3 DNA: TGTGCCACCAGCAGGGGGGCAGGGTTCTATGAGCAGTTCTTC; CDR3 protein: CATSRGAGFYEQFF
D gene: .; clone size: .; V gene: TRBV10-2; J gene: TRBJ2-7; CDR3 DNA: TGCGCCAGCAGATCGGACCGGACCTACGAGCAGTACTTC; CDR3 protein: CASRSDRTYEQYF
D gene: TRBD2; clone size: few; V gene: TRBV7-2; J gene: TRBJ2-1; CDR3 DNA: TGTGCCAGCAGCTTAGGGGGAGGTGGCGGGGGGGGCGACAATGAGCAGTTCTTC; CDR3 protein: CASSLGGGGGGGDNEQFF
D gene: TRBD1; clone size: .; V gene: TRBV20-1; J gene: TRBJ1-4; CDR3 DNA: TGCAGTGCAACGGACAGGGGGCGAGGAAGTGAAAAACTGTTTTTT; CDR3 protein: CSATDRGRGSEKLFF
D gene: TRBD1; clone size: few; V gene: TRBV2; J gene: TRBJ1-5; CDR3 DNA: TGTGCCAGCAGTACCGGACAGGTTTTTTTGCCCCAGCATTTT; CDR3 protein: CASSTGQVFLPQHF
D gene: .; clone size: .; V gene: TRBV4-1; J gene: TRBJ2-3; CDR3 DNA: TGCGCCAGCAGCCAAGATAGTAGCAGGGTTGATCGCACAGATACGCAGTATTTT; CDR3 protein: CASSQDSSRVDRTDTQYF
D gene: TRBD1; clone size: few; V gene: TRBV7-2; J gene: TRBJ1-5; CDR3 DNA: TGTGCCAGCAGCTTAGGGGGCGGGACAGCTAGCAATCAGCCCCAGCATTTT; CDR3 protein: CASSLGGGTASNQPQHF
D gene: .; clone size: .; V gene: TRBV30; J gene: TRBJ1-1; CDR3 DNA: TGTGCCTGGAGTGTACTTCAGGGAGGCACTGAAGCTTTCTTT; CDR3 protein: CAWSVLQGGTEAFF
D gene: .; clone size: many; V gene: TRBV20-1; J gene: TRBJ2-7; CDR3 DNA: TGCAGTGCTAACGCCTACGAGCAGTACTTC; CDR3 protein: CSANAYEQYF
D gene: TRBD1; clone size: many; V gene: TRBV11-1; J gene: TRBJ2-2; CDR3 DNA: TGTGCCAGCAGCACGGGGACAGCGAACACCGGGGAGCTGTTTTTT; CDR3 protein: CASSTGTANTGELFF
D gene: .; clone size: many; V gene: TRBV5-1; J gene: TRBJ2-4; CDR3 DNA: TGCGCCAGCAATTCCGATGTAGCCAAAAACATTCAGTACTTC; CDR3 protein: CASNSDVAKNIQYF
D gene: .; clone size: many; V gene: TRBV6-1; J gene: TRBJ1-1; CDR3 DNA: TGTGCCAGCAGCGAGGCAGAGCTACACACTGAAGCTTTCTTT; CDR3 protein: CASSEAELHTEAFF
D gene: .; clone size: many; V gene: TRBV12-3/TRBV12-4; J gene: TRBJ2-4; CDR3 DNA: TGTGCCAGCAGTTTATACGGGGGTGGGGCCAAAAACATTCAGTACTTC; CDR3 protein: CASSLYGGGAKNIQYF
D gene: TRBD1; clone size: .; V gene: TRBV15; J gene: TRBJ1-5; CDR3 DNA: TGTGCCACCAGCAGAGGGGGGACAGGGGACAATCAGCCCCAGCATTTT; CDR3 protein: CATSRGGTGDNQPQHF
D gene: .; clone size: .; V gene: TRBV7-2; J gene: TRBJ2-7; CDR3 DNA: TGTGCCAGCAGCACCCGTAGGGAGCGGGAGTACTTC; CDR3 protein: CASSTRREREYF
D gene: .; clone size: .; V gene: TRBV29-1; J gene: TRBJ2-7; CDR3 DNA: TGCAGCGTTGCCCAGGGGCTGGGCTCCTACGAGCAGTACTTC; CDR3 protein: CSVAQGLGSYEQYF
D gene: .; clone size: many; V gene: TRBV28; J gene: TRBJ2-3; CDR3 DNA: TGTGCCAGCAGCGGATTAGGGGAGACAGATACGCAGTATTTT; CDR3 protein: CASSGLGETDTQYF
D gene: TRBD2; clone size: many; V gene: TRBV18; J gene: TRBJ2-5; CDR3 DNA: TGTGCCAGCTCACGAGCCAGCGGGGGAGGAGAGACCCAGTACTTC; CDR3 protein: CASSRASGGGETQYF
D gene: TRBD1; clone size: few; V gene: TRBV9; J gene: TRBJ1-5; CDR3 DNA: TGTGCCAGCAGCGCGTCGGGGACAGGGGTGGACAATCAGCCCCAGCATTTT; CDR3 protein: CASSASGTGVDNQPQHF
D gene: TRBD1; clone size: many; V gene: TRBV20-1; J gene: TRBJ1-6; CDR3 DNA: TGCAGTGCTAGAGACTCCCCGACAGGGCGAGGCCGGGCACCCCTCCACTTT; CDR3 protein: CSARDSPTGRGRAPLHF
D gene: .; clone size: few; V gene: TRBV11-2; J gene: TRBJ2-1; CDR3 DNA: TGTGCCAGCAGCTTAGCGGGGGGCATTAATGAGCAGTTCTTC; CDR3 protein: CASSLAGGINEQFF
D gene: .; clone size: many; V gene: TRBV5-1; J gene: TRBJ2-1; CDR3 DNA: TGCGCCAGCACAGGATACAATGAGCAGTTCTTC; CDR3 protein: CASTGYNEQFF
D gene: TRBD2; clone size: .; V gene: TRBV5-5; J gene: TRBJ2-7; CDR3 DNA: TGTGCCAGCAGCCACTTACTAGCGGGGGGGCCTGGGGCCCACGAGCAGTACTTC; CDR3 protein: CASSHLLAGGPGAHEQYF
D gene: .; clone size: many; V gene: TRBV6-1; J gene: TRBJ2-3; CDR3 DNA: TGTGCCAGCAGAGATGGGACGTCTAGCACAGATACGCAGTATTTT; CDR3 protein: CASRDGTSSTDTQYF
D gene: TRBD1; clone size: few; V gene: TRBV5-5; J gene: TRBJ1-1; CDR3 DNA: TGTGCCAGCAGCTTTAGGCAGGGGGGCACTGAAGCTTTCTTT; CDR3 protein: CASSFRQGGTEAFF
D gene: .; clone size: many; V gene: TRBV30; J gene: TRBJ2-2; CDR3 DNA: TGTGCCTGGAGTGTACGGTCAGGAGCGCGGGAGCTGTTTTTT; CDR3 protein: CAWSVRSGARELFF
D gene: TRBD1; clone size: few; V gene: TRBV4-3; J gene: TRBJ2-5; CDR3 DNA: TGCGCCAGCAGCCGGGACAGATGGGAGACCCAGTACTTC; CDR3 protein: CASSRDRWETQYF
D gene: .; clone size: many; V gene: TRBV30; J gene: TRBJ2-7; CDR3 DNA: TGTGCCTGGAGTTTGGGGGGCTACGAGCAGTACTTC; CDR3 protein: CAWSLGGYEQYF
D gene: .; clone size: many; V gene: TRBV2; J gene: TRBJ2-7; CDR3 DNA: TGTGCCAGCAACAGGGATCTTGGCGAGCAGTACTTC; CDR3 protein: CASNRDLGEQYF
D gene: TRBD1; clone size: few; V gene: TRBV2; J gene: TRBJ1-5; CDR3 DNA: TGTGCCAGCACCCTGGGGTCAGGGGGCGCCGGCCAGCCCCAGCATTTT; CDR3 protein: CASTLGSGGAGQPQHF
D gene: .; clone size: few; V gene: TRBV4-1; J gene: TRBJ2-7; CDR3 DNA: TGCGCCAGCAGCCAAGTTGTCCGGACTTACCAGTACTTC; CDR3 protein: CASSQVVRTYQYF